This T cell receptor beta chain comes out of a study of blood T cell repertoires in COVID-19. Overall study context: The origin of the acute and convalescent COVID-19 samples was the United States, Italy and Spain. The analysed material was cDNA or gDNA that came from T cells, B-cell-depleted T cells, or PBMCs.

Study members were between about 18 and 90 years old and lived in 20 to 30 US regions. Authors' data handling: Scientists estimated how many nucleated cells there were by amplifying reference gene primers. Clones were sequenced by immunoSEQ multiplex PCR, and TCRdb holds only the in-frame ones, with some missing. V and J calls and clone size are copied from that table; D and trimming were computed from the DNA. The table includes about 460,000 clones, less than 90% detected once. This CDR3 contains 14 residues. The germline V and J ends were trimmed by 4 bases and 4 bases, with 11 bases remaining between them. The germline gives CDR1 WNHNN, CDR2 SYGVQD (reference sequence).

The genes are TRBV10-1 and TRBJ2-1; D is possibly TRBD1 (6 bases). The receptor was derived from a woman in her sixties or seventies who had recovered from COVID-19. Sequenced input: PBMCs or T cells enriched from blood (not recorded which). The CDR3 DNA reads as TGCGCCAGCAGTGGGGGACAACAATACAATGAGCAGTTCTTC. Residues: CASSGGQQYNEQFF.